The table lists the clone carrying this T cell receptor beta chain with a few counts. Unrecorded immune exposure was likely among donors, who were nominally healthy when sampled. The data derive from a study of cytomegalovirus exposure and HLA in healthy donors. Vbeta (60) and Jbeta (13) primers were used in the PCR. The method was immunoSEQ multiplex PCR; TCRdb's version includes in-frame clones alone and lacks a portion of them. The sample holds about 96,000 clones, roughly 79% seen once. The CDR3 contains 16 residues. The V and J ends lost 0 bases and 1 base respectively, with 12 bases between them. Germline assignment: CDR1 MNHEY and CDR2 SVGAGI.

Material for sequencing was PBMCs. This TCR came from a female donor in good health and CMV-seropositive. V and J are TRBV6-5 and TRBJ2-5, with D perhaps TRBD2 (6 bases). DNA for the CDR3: TGTGCCAGCAGTTACTCTGGCGGGGCCCCCCAAGAGACCCAGTACTTC. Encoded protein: CASSYSGGAPQETQYF.